The clone carrying this T cell receptor beta chain was seen a handful of times. The data originate from a study of T cells in Graves' hyperthyroidism and ophthalmopathy. Losses at the gene ends were 5 bases for V and 7 bases for J; bases not matched to a gene: 13. The CDR3 has 18 residues. CDR1 and CDR2 (germline): SGHTA, FQGTGA. Amplified TCR beta CDR3 regions came from RNA transcripts. With the HTBI primer set, the TCR CDR3 went through a first round of RT-PCR. TCRdb processed the multiplex PCR reads anew with MiXCR; each CDR3 protein has one entry. Among fewer than 450,000 distinct CDR3 sequences listed, approximately 14% were seen once.

The sample taken for sequencing was blood. The receptor was derived from a woman in her sixties or seventies with Graves' ophthalmopathy. The chain recombines TRBV7-3 with TRBJ2-2; 13 nucleotides align to TRBD2. The CDR3 DNA reads TGTGCCAGCAGCCTCCTAGGACTAGCGGGAGAGCGGGGCGGGGAGCTGTTTTTT. It translates to CASSLLGLAGERGGELFF.